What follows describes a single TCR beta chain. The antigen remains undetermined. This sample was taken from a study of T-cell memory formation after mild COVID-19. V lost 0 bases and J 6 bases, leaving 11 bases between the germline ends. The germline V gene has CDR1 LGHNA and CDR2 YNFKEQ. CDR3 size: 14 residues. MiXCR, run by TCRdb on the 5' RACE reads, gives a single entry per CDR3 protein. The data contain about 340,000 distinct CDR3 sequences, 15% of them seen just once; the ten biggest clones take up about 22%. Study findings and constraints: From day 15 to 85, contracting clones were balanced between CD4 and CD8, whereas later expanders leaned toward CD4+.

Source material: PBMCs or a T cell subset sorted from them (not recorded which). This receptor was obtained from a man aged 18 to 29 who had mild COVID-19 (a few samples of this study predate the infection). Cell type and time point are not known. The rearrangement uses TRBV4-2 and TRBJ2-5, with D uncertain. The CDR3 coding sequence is TGTGCCAGCAGCCAAGAGGGTAGGGCGCAGACCCAGTACTTC. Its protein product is CASSQEGRAQTQYF.